The clone carrying this T cell receptor beta chain was seen once. Per the germline V gene, CDR1 is LNHDA and CDR2 is SQIVND (reference sequence). With 5 bases removed from V and 5 bases from J, the gap between germline ends came to 15 bases. The CDR3 runs to 15 residues. These data originate in a study of blood T cell repertoires in COVID-19. The data were produced by immunoSEQ multiplex PCR, yet TCRdb's version contains in-frame clones alone and is incomplete. The table includes about 85,000 clones, nearly 90% detected once. This chain links TRBV19 with TRBJ2-2; D is possibly TRBD1 (6 bases). The origin of this receptor is a woman aged 80 or older with active or convalescent COVID-19. Sequencing used peripheral blood. DNA of the CDR3: TGTGCCAGTAGTGGAGATGCCAGGGGTACCGGGGAGCTGTTTTTT. It codes for CASSGDARGTGELFF.